This entry lists 15 T cell receptor beta chains sequenced from one sample in a study of OX40 agonist ivuxolimab in advanced cancers. Measured with immunoSEQ multiplex PCR; TCRdb has only the in-frame clones, and not every one. The sample holds under 95,000 clones, over 90% seen once. The source was CD4+ or CD8+ T cells sorted from blood, collected in a trial of the OX40 agonist ivuxolimab. These receptors were collected from an adult with an advanced solid tumor such as melanoma, head and neck, liver or kidney cancer.

CDR3 bases: TGTGCCAGCAGCTTGGGACAGGGATCCTACGAGCAGTACTTC. Its translation: CASSLGQGSYEQYF. The chain couples TRBV5-4 to TRBJ2-7; 7 nucleotides agree with TRBD1. With V trimmed by 0 bases and J by 1 base, 1 base remained unmatched. Germline V lookup: CDR1 SGHNT, CDR2 YYREEE (reference sequence). The CDR3 has 14 amino acids.

This chain joins TRBV2 and TRBJ1-2, with no clear D. The V end lost 5 bases, the J end lost 3 bases, and 7 bases lay between the germline ends. The CDR3 sequence is 12 residues long. Germline CDR1 is SNHLY and CDR2 is FYNNEI. The chain's CDR3 is CASSPGYYGYTF. CDR3 coding DNA: TGTGCCAGCAGTCCAGGCTACTATGGCTACACCTTC.

The V call is TRBV4-1, the J call TRBJ2-1; 9 positions agree with TRBD1. The CDR3 length is 15 residues. Trimming removed 3 bases from V and 8 bases from J; junction bases left unmatched: 8. The germline CDR1 and CDR2 sequences are MGHRA and YSYEKL. Here the CDR3 DNA reads TGCGCCAGCAGCCACCCGGGACAGGGAAAAGATGAGCAGTTCTTC. It codes for CASSHPGQGKDEQFF.

The rearrangement uses TRBV7-9 and TRBJ2-1; D is uncertain. Germline assignment: CDR1 SEHNR and CDR2 FQNEAQ (reference sequence). The CDR3 runs 12 residues. V was trimmed by 11 bases and J by 8 bases, leaving 16 bases between them. The CDR3 DNA sequence: TGTGCCGTCCCCGGACGAGACGATGAGCAGTTCTTC. Its translation: CAVPGRDDEQFF.

This chain links TRBV13 with TRBJ1-4; D perhaps matches TRBD1 (5 bases). Germline CDR1 is PRHDT and CDR2 is FYEKMQ (reference sequence). With 5 bases removed from V and 3 bases from J, the gap between germline ends came to 10 bases. This CDR3 contains 14 residues. The CDR3 loop reads CASSIRDPNEKLFF. CDR3 sequence (DNA): TGTGCCAGCAGCATCCGGGACCCTAATGAAAAACTGTTTTTT.

This sequence joins TRBV27 and TRBJ2-5; D is unresolved. The germline CDR1 and CDR2 sequences are MNHEY and SMNVEV (reference sequence). The CDR3 extends over 14 amino acids. V lost 4 bases, J lost 0 bases, and 9 bases lay in between. The CDR3 region is CASSSTSYQETQYF. CDR3 nucleotides: TGTGCCAGCAGTTCCACATCGTACCAAGAGACCCAGTACTTC.

The chain links TRBV5-1 to TRBJ2-1, with TRBD1 identical over 7 bases. V was clipped by 3 bases and J by 3 bases; unmatched bases: 18. Germline V gene lookup returns CDR1 SGHRS and CDR2 YFSETQ. This CDR3 spans 19 amino acids. For the CDR3, the DNA is TGCGCCAGCAGCTCTCCCGGGACAGAGGAGCTACGGATCTACAATGAGCAGTTCTTC. It yields the protein CASSSPGTEELRIYNEQFF.

This clone was counted once. J is TRBJ2-5 and V is TRBV13; perhaps TRBD2 as D (6 bases). In germline, CDR1 is PRHDT, CDR2 FYEKMQ (reference sequence). The CDR3 spans 15 residues. Between the trimmed V and J ends, which lost 0 bases and 5 bases, there was a span of 13 bases. The CDR3 is CASSLGLVRGETQYF. The CDR3 coding sequence is TGTGCCAGCAGCTTAGGGCTAGTCCGGGGGGAGACCCAGTACTTC.

This rearrangement joins TRBV11-2 to TRBJ1-6; D unclear. This CDR3 contains 17 residues. The germline gives CDR1 SGHAT, CDR2 FQNNGV. Trimming left V 0 bases short and J 3 bases short, with 12 bases between. CDR3 residues: CASSLDSSRYYNSPLHF. The CDR3 DNA reads TGTGCCAGCAGCTTAGACTCCTCGCGGTACTATAATTCACCCCTCCACTTT.

This chain connects TRBV5-4 to TRBJ2-7, with D perhaps assigned TRBD1 or TRBD2 (6 bases each). Per the germline V gene, CDR1 is SGHNT and CDR2 is YYREEE (reference sequence). Trimming took off 7 bases at V and 5 bases at J, with 16 bases between the two ends. The CDR3 totals 13 residues. CDR3 bases: TGTGCCAGCGGACCGAAGGGGGGACACGAGCAGTACTTC. It is translated as CASGPKGGHEQYF.

The rearrangement joins TRBV11-2 to TRBJ2-3; tentatively, D is TRBD1 (6 bases). Trimming removed 8 bases from V and 4 bases from J, with 10 bases in between. The CDR3 contains 12 residues. The germline CDR1 and CDR2 sequences are SGHAT and FQNNGV. CDR3 in DNA: TGTGCCAGCGGGCAGGGGCCAGATACGCAGTATTTT. Amino acid sequence: CASGQGPDTQYF.

The chain uses TRBV6-1 and TRBJ1-1, with TRBD1 matching 8 bases. The CDR3 is made up of 12 amino acids. The V and J ends lost 6 bases and 5 bases, in that order; junction bases with no gene match: 2. The germline gives CDR1 MNHNS, CDR2 SASEGT. The DNA for the CDR3 is TGTGCCAGCAGGCACAGGGGGACTGAAGCTTTCTTT. It yields the protein CASRHRGTEAFF.

The genes are TRBV6-1 and TRBJ2-5, with 10 positions matching TRBD2. CDR3 size: 14 residues. Germline CDR1 is MNHNS and CDR2 is SASEGT. Unmatched junction bases numbered 11, after V lost 5 bases and J lost 11 bases. The CDR3 loop reads CASSIRTSGIEQYF. CDR3 DNA sequence: TGTGCCAGCAGTATTCGGACTAGCGGTATAGAGCAGTACTTC.

Concerning this clone: Other nucleotide sequences in the sample specify the same CDR3. The chain has TRBV27 and TRBJ2-1, with no clear D. The germline CDR1 and CDR2 sequences are MNHEY and SMNVEV (reference sequence). The ends were cut back, 2 bases at V and 3 bases at J, with 5 bases in the middle. CDR3 length: 13 amino acids. In DNA form, the CDR3 reads TGTGCCAGCAGTTTAAATAGCTACAATGAGCAGTTCTTC. It yields the protein CASSLNSYNEQFF.

This sequence joins TRBV2 and TRBJ1-5, with D unclear. The ends were cut back, 4 bases at V and 7 bases at J, with 11 bases in the middle. Germline loops: CDR1 SNHLY, CDR2 FYNNEI. The CDR3 spans 13 residues. CDR3 loop: CASSVGRHQPQHF. The CDR3 nucleotides are TGTGCCAGCAGTGTAGGAAGGCACCAGCCCCAGCATTTT.